This T cell receptor beta chain is drawn from a study of blood T cell repertoires in COVID-19. In the study's own analysis: Amplification with reference gene primers provided the estimates of nucleated cell counts. Measured with immunoSEQ multiplex PCR; TCRdb has only the in-frame clones, and not every one. V and J calls plus clone size are reproduced from that table; the DNA served to infer D and trimming. The sample consists of more than 350,000 clones, 87% of them appearing once. Sequenced material: peripheral blood. The TCR comes from a woman in her twenties or thirties with COVID-19, enrolled during active disease.

The CDR3 DNA reads as TGTGCCAGCAGTTTACAGGAGGGTCAGCCCCAGCATTTT. It specifies CASSLQEGQPQHF. The J gene is TRBJ1-5, the V gene TRBV28; D remains ambiguous. Trimming took off 2 bases at V and 6 bases at J, with 8 bases between the two ends. The CDR3 contains 13 residues. Germline V lookup: CDR1 MDHEN, CDR2 SYDVKM.